This TCR beta chain was observed in a study of T cell repertoires in cytomegalovirus infection. Study observations and caveats: The ex vivo response was dominated by HLA-C-restricted CMV-specific TCR beta clonotypes.

Points on this clonotype: The antigen is unknown.

TCRdb ran MiXCR on the reads and lists one entry per CDR3 protein. The top ten clones hold roughly 2.8% of a sample with about 740,000 distinct CDR3 sequences, 35% to 45% of them seen once. The source material was PBMCs. This sequence was found in a human donor in good health (CMV status not recorded). Some clones in this sample may be carry-over from other donors' samples.

The CDR3 loop reads CSVKLTGIDSPLHF. CDR3 nucleotides: TGCAGCGTGAAATTGACAGGGATCGATTCACCCCTCCACTTT. The chain combines TRBV29-1 with TRBJ1-6; 7 bases match TRBD1. J gave up 8 bases and V 6 bases, and 10 bases lay outside the gene matches. CDR3 length equals 14 residues. CDR1 SQVTM and CDR2 ANQGSEA come from the germline V gene.